These 30 T cell receptor beta chains share one sample of origin, sequenced in a study of a mutant IDH1 vaccine in newly diagnosed glioma. Only in-frame clones appear in the TCRdb table, and some are missing; sequencing was by immunoSEQ multiplex PCR. The profile shows around 31,000 clones, around 90% of them singletons. No antigen is known for these receptors. The sample's time point: week 11, during vaccination. Each dose delivered 300 ug of mutant IDH1 20-mer peptide subcutaneously with imiquimod. Sequenced material: PBMCs, taken from a glioma patient whose treatment included an IDH1 peptide vaccine. All receptors come from a young man with glioma.

CDR3 amino acids: CASSQQQGVGTEAFF. The DNA of the CDR3 is TGTGCCAGCAGCCAACAACAGGGGGTCGGCACTGAAGCTTTCTTT. The chain uses TRBV14 and TRBJ1-1; 8 nucleotides line up with TRBD1. J was trimmed by 4 bases and V by 2 bases; bases with no gene match: 6. Germline lookup yields CDR1 SGHDN and CDR2 FVKESK. The CDR3 consists of 15 residues.

This rearrangement joins TRBV6-4 to TRBJ2-3; TRBD1 or TRBD2 may be the D gene (6 bases each). Germline lookup yields CDR1 MRHNA and CDR2 SNTAGT. This CDR3 has 14 amino acids. Trimming removed 6 bases at V and 4 bases at J, with 14 bases between. The CDR3 region has the DNA TGTGCCAGCAGCTCGGGAGAGGGGGCAGATACGCAGTATTTT. It translates to CASSSGEGADTQYF.

The V and J genes are TRBV5-8 and TRBJ2-2; 9 bases match TRBD1. V lost 5 bases to trimming and J lost 5 bases; unmatched junction nucleotides: 7. CDR3 length: 15 amino acids. The germline CDR1 and CDR2 sequences are SGHTS and YDEGEE. CDR3 loop: CASSIPGQGTGELFF. The CDR3 coding sequence is TGTGCCAGCAGTATACCGGGACAGGGAACCGGGGAGCTGTTTTTT.

The rearrangement uses TRBV4-2 and TRBJ2-7, with D perhaps TRBD2 (5 bases). Germline values: CDR1 LGHNA, CDR2 YNFKEQ. The V gene lost 0 bases and the J gene lost 6 bases, with 9 bases spanning the gap. The CDR3 covers 13 residues. The CDR3 region has the DNA TGTGCCAGCAGCCAAGATCCTAGCTCCGAGCAGTACTTC. Its translation: CASSQDPSSEQYF.

This sequence joins TRBV5-5 and TRBJ2-7, with 12 bases lining up with TRBD2. There are 15 residues in the CDR3. Per germline, CDR1 SGHKS and CDR2 YYEKEE (reference sequence). The V and J ends lost 4 bases and 5 bases, in that order; junction bases with no gene match: 7. The CDR3 spells CASSLGLAGRDEQYF. CDR3 DNA: TGTGCCAGCAGCCTGGGACTAGCGGGTCGCGACGAGCAGTACTTC.

The J gene is TRBJ2-7, the V gene TRBV7-6; 9 bases map to TRBD2. CDR1 is SGHVS, CDR2 FNYEAQ, per germline. V lost 1 base and J lost 5; bases outside the gene matches: 3. The CDR3 covers 14 residues. CDR3 residues: CASSLVSGRDEQYF. The DNA for the CDR3 is TGTGCCAGCAGCTTAGTTAGCGGGAGAGACGAGCAGTACTTC.

The genes are TRBV7-2 and TRBJ2-2, with 7 bases aligning to TRBD2. J lost 6 bases, V lost 1 base, and 5 bases had no gene match. From germline, CDR1 is SGHTA and CDR2 FQGNSA. This CDR3 has 15 amino acids. This chain's CDR3 is CASSLGGGRPGELFF. DNA for the CDR3: TGTGCCAGCAGCTTAGGGGGAGGGCGGCCCGGGGAGCTGTTTTTT.

The CDR3 spells CASRLSGSPFNEQFF. The CDR3 DNA follows: TGTGCCAGCAGACTAAGCGGGAGTCCCTTCAATGAGCAGTTCTTC. The J gene is TRBJ2-1, the V gene TRBV7-2; 8 bases are a match to TRBD2. The ends lost 6 bases at V and 6 bases at J; junction bases unmatched: 10. CDR3 size: 15 residues. Germline assignment: CDR1 SGHTA and CDR2 FQGNSA.

The chain uses TRBV19 and TRBJ1-5; unclear D gene. CDR3 size: 13 residues. The germline V and J ends were trimmed by 11 bases and 2 bases, with 13 bases remaining between them. The germline V gene has CDR1 LNHDA and CDR2 SQIVND (reference sequence). As DNA, the CDR3 is TGTGCCGGCTCCCGGGTTGGCAATCAGCCCCAGCATTTT. Residues: CAGSRVGNQPQHF.

This chain links TRBV5-4 with TRBJ1-1, with a weak D call TRBD1 (6 bases). The germline CDR1 and CDR2 sequences are SGHNT and YYREEE (reference sequence). Trimming left V 2 bases short and J 5 bases short, with 13 bases between. The CDR3 extends over 14 amino acids. DNA for the CDR3: TGTGCCAGCAGCTTAACCAGGGGAAGGACTGAAGCTTTCTTT. Translating it yields CASSLTRGRTEAFF.

This clone was observed a few times. This chain joins TRBV30 and TRBJ1-5; D is uncertain. The CDR3 runs 13 residues. CDR1 is GTSNPN, CDR2 SVGIG, per germline (reference sequence). V lost 0 bases, J lost 7 bases, and 10 bases lay in between. The CDR3: CAWSVIKGQPQHF. The CDR3 coding sequence is TGTGCCTGGAGTGTAATTAAGGGCCAGCCCCAGCATTTT.

The chain uses TRBV7-2 and TRBJ1-5; 7 bases are shared with TRBD1. V gave up 4 bases and J gave up 7 bases; unmatched junction bases: 7. From germline, CDR1 is SGHTA and CDR2 FQGNSA. This CDR3 spans 14 amino acids. The CDR3 region has the DNA TGTGCCAGCAGCTCCACAGGGGTAGGCCAGCCCCAGCATTTT. It codes for CASSSTGVGQPQHF.

The chain is built from TRBV6-5 and TRBJ2-2; no clear D gene. With 3 bases removed from V and 5 bases from J, the gap between germline ends came to 4 bases. The CDR3 length is 12 residues. Germline V gene data show CDR1 as MNHEY and CDR2 as SVGAGI. The DNA for the CDR3 is TGTGCCAGCAGTTATATGACCGGGGAGCTGTTTTTT. Translated, it gives CASSYMTGELFF.

CDR3 amino acids: CASSIRTGGYRGELFF. The CDR3, as DNA: TGTGCCAGTAGTATTCGGACAGGGGGCTACCGCGGGGAGCTGTTTTTT. This rearrangement joins TRBV19 to TRBJ2-2; 11 bases are shared with TRBD1. The CDR3 sequence is 16 residues long. The germline gives CDR1 LNHDA, CDR2 SQIVND (reference sequence). V lost 3 bases to trimming and J lost 7 bases; unmatched junction nucleotides: 7.

The V call is TRBV6-1, the J call TRBJ1-1; TRBD1 matches at 7 bases. CDR1 is MNHNS, CDR2 SASEGT, per germline. This CDR3 spans 14 amino acids. J gave up 6 bases and V 3 bases, and 7 bases lay outside the gene matches. CDR3 residues: CASSDDRDGSEAFF. CDR3 nucleotide sequence: TGTGCCAGCAGTGACGACAGGGACGGGTCTGAAGCTTTCTTT.

The CDR3 DNA reads as TGCGCCAGCAAGTCTACCCTGGAAAAACTGTTTTTT. This encodes CASKSTLEKLFF. The V gene is TRBV5-1, the J gene TRBJ1-4; no clear D gene. The length of the CDR3 is 12 residues. CDR1 SGHRS and CDR2 YFSETQ come from the germline V gene. The ends were cut back, 6 bases at V and 8 bases at J, with 11 bases in the middle.

This chain links TRBV27 with TRBJ2-7, with TRBD2 matching 7 bases. The CDR3 sequence is 15 residues long. CDR1 is MNHEY, CDR2 SMNVEV, per germline (reference sequence). The V gene end was trimmed by 3 bases and the J gene end by 5 bases; junction bases not matched to a gene: 10. Written as DNA, the CDR3 is TGTGCCAGCAGTTTTAGGGCGGGAGCTCCGCACGAGCAGTACTTC. Amino acid sequence: CASSFRAGAPHEQYF.

The CDR3 DNA is TGCAGCGGAGCACTGACCATGAACACTGAAGCTTTCTTT. It translates to CSGALTMNTEAFF. The gene calls are TRBV29-1 and TRBJ1-1; D unclear. The germline V gene has CDR1 SQVTM and CDR2 ANQGSEA. The CDR3 is 13 amino acids. V dropped 7 bases and J dropped 0 bases, with 12 bases sitting between them.

This rearrangement joins TRBV29-1 to TRBJ2-7; 10 bases agree with TRBD1. V trimming: 6 bases; J trimming: 4 bases; junction bases outside the gene matches: 6. Germline CDR1 and CDR2: SQVTM and ANQGSEA. This CDR3 comprises 13 residues. CDR3 region: CSVRTGQGYEQYF. The CDR3 nucleotides read TGCAGCGTCCGCACGGGACAGGGGTACGAGCAGTACTTC.

The J gene is TRBJ1-1, the V gene TRBV25-1; 8 positions agree with TRBD1. Germline CDR1 MGHDK, CDR2 SYGVNS. The V gene end was trimmed by 3 bases and the J gene end by 3 bases; junction bases not matched to a gene: 0. The CDR3 consists of 13 residues. The CDR3 nucleotides read TGTGCCAGCAGTGAGGACAGGGACACTGAAGCTTTCTTT. Translating it yields CASSEDRDTEAFF.

This chain joins TRBV5-6 and TRBJ1-2; D may be TRBD1 (5 bases). Germline V CDR1 and CDR2: SGHDT, YYEEEE. The CDR3 contains 16 residues. The V and J ends lost 5 bases and 3 bases respectively, with 20 bases between them. CDR3 sequence: CASRPRGRGVYYGYTF. The CDR3 nucleotides are TGTGCCAGCAGGCCTCGCGGGCGGGGCGTCTACTATGGCTACACCTTC.

The chain joins TRBV7-2 to TRBJ2-3; D is unclear. V was shortened by 5 bases and J by 2 bases, with 8 bases between the two germline ends. CDR1 is SGHTA, CDR2 FQGNSA, per germline. CDR3 size: 13 residues. In nucleotides, the CDR3 is TGTGCCAGCAGCACCTCTATCACAGATACGCAGTATTTT. This gives the protein CASSTSITDTQYF.

The V gene is TRBV7-9, the J gene TRBJ1-2; D gene ambiguous. The CDR3 has 10 residues. The V end lost 5 bases, the J end lost 5 bases, and 3 bases lay between the germline ends. Germline V gene data show CDR1 as SEHNR and CDR2 as FQNEAQ (reference sequence). The CDR3 here is CASSGYGYTF. The CDR3 bases are TGTGCCAGCAGCGGTTATGGCTACACCTTC.

This rearrangement joins TRBV27 to TRBJ2-2; TRBD2 matches at 7 bases. Losses at the gene ends were 5 bases for V and 2 bases for J; bases not matched to a gene: 14. CDR3 length: 18 amino acids. CDR1 and CDR2 from the germline V gene are MNHEY and SMNVEV (reference sequence). The CDR3 here is CASSPLPTSFTNTGELFF. The CDR3 nucleotides read TGTGCCAGCAGTCCCCTCCCGACTAGCTTTACTAACACCGGGGAGCTGTTTTTT.

Worth noting for this clone: One end of the junction varies from germline; a read error may be responsible. The chain employs TRBV6-1 and TRBJ1-1; 9 nucleotides match TRBD1. This CDR3 is 14 amino acids long. Germline V gene lookup returns CDR1 MNHNS and CDR2 SASEGT. In DNA, the CDR3 is TGTGCCAGCAGCGAAGACAGGGGGGACACTGAAGCTTTCTTT. As protein: CASSEDRGDTEAFF.

This chain links TRBV19 with TRBJ1-2, with a possible D match to TRBD1 (6 bases). Germline CDR1 reads LNHDA; CDR2 reads SQIVND (reference sequence). The length of the CDR3 is 13 residues. The V end lost 5 bases, the J end lost 6 bases, and 13 bases lay between the germline ends. The CDR3: CASSPRDTDGYTF. Here the CDR3 DNA reads TGTGCCAGTAGTCCACGGGACACGGATGGCTACACCTTC.

The chain carries TRBV7-9 and TRBJ2-7; D not certain. V was shortened by 1 base and J by 0 bases, with 7 bases between the two germline ends. CDR3 length equals 14 residues. Germline values: CDR1 SEHNR, CDR2 FQNEAQ (reference sequence). The CDR3 DNA reads as TGTGCCAGCAGCTTAGAAGGCGGCTCCTACGAGCAGTACTTC. This encodes CASSLEGGSYEQYF.

The rearrangement uses TRBV19 and TRBJ1-1; possible D gene TRBD1, 5 bases. The CDR3 sequence is 13 residues long. Trimming pared 10 bases from V and 2 bases from J, leaving 14 bases between. CDR1 is LNHDA, CDR2 SQIVND, per germline (reference sequence). The CDR3 bases are TGTGCCACCGCGACAGCCTTCAACACTGAAGCTTTCTTT. This encodes CATATAFNTEAFF.

This clone was recorded a few times. The chain carries TRBV30 and TRBJ1-2; D is unresolved. V was clipped by 2 bases and J by 11 bases, with 18 bases between them. Germline CDR1 GTSNPN, CDR2 SVGIG (reference sequence). This CDR3 contains 13 residues. CDR3 in DNA: TGTGCCTGGAGTAAGGGCGGACCGTCTGGGTACACCTTC. Translated: CAWSKGGPSGYTF.

J is TRBJ2-1 and V is TRBV11-2, with 11 positions matching TRBD2. Per germline, CDR1 SGHAT and CDR2 FQNNGV. The CDR3 is 16 residues long. V was clipped by 3 bases and J by 8 bases; unmatched bases: 9. CDR3 sequence (DNA): TGTGCCAGCAGCTTGGGGCCGGGACTAGCGGTTCATGAGCAGTTCTTC. Residues: CASSLGPGLAVHEQFF. Combining the CDR3 with reference TRBV11-2 and TRBJ2-1 gives the whole variable domain EAGVAQSPRYKIIEKRQSVAFWCNPISGHATLYWYQQILGQGPKLLIQFQNNGVVDDSQLPKDRFSAERLKGVDSTLKIQPAKLEDSAVYLCASSLGPGLAVHEQFFGPGTRLTVL.